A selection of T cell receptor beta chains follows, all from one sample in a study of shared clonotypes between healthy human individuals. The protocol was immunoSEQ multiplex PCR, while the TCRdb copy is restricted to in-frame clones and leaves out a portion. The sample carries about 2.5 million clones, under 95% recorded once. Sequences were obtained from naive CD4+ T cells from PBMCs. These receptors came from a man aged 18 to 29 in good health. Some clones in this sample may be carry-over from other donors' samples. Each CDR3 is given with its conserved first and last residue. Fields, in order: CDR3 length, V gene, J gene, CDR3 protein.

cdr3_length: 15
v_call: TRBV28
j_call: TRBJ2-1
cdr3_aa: CASSLQGGPYNEQFF

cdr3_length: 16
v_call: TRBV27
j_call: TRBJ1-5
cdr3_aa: CASSPRFGTGNQPQHF

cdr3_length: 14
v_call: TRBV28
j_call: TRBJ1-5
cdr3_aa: CASNPGGGNQPQHF

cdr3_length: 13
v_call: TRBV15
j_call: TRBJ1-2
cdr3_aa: CATSGDGAYGYTF

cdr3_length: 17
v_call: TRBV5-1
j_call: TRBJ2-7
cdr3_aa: CASSRNPGTGYSYEQYF

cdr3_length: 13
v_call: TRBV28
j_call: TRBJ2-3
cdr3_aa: CASSHPVTDTQYF

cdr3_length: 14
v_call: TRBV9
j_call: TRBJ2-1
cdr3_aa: CASSVAGGMVEQFF

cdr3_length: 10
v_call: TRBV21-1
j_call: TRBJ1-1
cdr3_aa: CASAVTEAFF

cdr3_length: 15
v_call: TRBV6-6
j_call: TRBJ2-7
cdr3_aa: CASSAGRHPPYEQYF

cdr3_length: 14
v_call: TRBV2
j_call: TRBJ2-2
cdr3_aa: CASRRTENTGELFF

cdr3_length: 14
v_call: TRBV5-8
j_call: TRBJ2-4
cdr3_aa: CASSLKGIIDIQYF

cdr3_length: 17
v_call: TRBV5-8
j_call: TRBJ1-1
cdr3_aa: CASTQLHGTGLNTEAFF

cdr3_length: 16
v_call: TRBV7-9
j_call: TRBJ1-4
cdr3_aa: CASSFLGQGRNEKLFF

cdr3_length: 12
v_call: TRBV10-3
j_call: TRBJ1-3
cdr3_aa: CAISQKGNTIYF

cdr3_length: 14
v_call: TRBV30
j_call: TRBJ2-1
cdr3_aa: CAWSVTGGGNEQFF

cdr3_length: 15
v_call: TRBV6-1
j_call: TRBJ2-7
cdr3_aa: CASSALGRRPYEQYF

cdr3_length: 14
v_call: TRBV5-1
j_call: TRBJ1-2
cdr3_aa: CASSLVVANYGYTF

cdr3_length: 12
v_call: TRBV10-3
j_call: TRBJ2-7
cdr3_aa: CAISGRESEQYF

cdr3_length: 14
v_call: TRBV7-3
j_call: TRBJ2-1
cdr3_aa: CASSYRTSGNEQFF

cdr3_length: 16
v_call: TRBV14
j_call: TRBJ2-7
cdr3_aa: CASSPGEDRGYHEQYF

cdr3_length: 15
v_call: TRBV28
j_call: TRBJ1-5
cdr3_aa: CASSPGQGSNQPQHF

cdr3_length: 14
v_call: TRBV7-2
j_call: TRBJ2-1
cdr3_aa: CASSLEVLYNEQFF

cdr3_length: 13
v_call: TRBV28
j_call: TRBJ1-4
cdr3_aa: CASSLDLNEKLFF

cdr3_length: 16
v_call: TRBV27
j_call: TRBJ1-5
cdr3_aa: CASSPTQDTSNQPQHF

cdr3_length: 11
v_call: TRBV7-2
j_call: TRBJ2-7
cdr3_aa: CASSSQGEQYF

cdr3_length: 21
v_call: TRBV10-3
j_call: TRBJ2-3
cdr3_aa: CAISDKVPSGNHRSSTDTQYF